This T cell receptor beta chain was recorded in a study of shared clonotypes between healthy human individuals. The study, taken as a whole, reports: Clonotypes shared by all four sorted-subset donors had higher generation probabilities than non-shared clonotypes.

Concerning this clone: Its cognate antigen is unknown. Other nucleotide sequences in the sample specify the same CDR3.

The method was immunoSEQ multiplex PCR; TCRdb's version includes in-frame clones alone and lacks a portion of them. The sample holds 2 million to 2.5 million clones; 80% to 95% are singletons and the top ten take 0.37%. V was cut by 2 bases and J by 0 bases, with 2 bases left in between. This CDR3 has 13 residues. Germline CDR1 MNHEY, CDR2 SMNVEV (reference sequence). Input material: naive CD4+ T cells from PBMCs. The subset is: CD45RA+ positively selected. V gene TRBV27 combines with J gene TRBJ1-3; D is undetermined. This sequence originates from a man aged 18 to 30 in good health. Some clones in this sample may be carry-over from other donors' samples. The CDR3 bases are TGTGCCAGCAGTTTAAGCTCTGGAAACACCATATATTTT. Its protein is CASSLSSGNTIYF.